This TCR beta chain is drawn from a study of control samples from healthy donors and cancer patients. Generated by immunoSEQ multiplex PCR, the TCRdb table keeps only in-frame clones and is missing some. This sample has 150,000 to 200,000 clones, with nearly 90% found just once. CDR1 and CDR2 (germline): SGHTA, FQGNSA. J was trimmed by 8 bases and V by 7 bases; bases with no gene match: 11. There are 14 residues in the CDR3. The source material was blood. The J gene is TRBJ1-2, the V gene TRBV7-2, with 9 bases aligning to TRBD1. The clonotype comes from a woman aged 45-60 years in good health. The CDR3 DNA reads TGTGCCAGCATCAGGGACAGGGCTTTATACGGCTACACCTTC. It translates to CASIRDRALYGYTF.